Detailed here is one T cell receptor (beta chain). Its specificity is not known. Assay: immunoSEQ multiplex PCR; the TCRdb copy retains only in-frame clones and omits some. Of roughly 2 million clones in the sample, roughly 95% are singletons; the top ten hold about 1.1%. The data are from a study of shared clonotypes between healthy human individuals. CD45RO-negative cells were positively selected for CCR7, leaving out terminally differentiated effector memory CD45RA+ cells. In germline, CDR1 is MGHRA, CDR2 YSYEKL. The trim removed 1 base at V and 8 bases at J, leaving 10 bases unmatched. The CDR3 extends over 16 amino acids. Study-wide results and caveats: Clonotype sharing across several donors was observed for 5% to 6.5% of naive CD4 clonotypes.

The sample taken for sequencing was naive CD8+ T cells sorted from blood. The TCR sequence derives from a man aged 18 to 30 in good health. The rearrangement uses TRBV4-1 and TRBJ1-2, with 10 bases lining up with TRBD1. The CDR3 loop reads CASSQGPGTGARGYTF. Here the CDR3 DNA reads TGCGCCAGCAGCCAAGGTCCCGGGACAGGGGCAAGGGGCTACACCTTC.